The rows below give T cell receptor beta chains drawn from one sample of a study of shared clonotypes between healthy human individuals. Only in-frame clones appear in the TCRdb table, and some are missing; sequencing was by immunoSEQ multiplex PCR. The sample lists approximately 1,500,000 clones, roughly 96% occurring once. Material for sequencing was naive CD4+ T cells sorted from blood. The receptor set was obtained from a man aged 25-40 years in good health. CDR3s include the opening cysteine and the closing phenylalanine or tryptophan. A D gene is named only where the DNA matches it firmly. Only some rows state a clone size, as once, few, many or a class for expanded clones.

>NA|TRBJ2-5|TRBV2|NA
CASIGYETQYF
TGTGCCAGCATAGGTTATGAGACCCAGTACTTC
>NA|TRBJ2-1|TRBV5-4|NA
CASSGGSGSSYNEQFF
TGTGCCAGCAGCGGGGGCAGCGGAAGCTCCTACAATGAGCAGTTCTTC
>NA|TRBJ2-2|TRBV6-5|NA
CASSPTLAGELFF
TGTGCCAGCAGCCCTACTCTGGCCGGGGAGCTGTTTTTT
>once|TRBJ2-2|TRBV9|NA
CASSVASGSMVGGELFF
TGTGCCAGCAGCGTAGCTTCCGGCTCGATGGTCGGCGGGGAGCTGTTTTTT
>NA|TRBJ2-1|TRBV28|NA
CASRNRGLSPVGVSNNEQFF
TGTGCCAGCAGGAATAGGGGACTTAGCCCCGTCGGTGTATCTAACAATGAGCAGTTCTTC
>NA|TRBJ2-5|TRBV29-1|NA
CSVEEGPGTGEETQYF
TGCAGCGTTGAAGAAGGACCAGGGACTGGGGAAGAGACCCAGTACTTC
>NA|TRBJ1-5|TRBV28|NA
CASSFPNRDAQPQHF
TGTGCCAGCAGTTTCCCCAACAGGGACGCGCAGCCCCAGCATTTT
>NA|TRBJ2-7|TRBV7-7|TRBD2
CASSLAGWEGLYEQYF
TGTGCCAGCAGCTTAGCAGGGTGGGAGGGCCTCTACGAGCAGTACTTC
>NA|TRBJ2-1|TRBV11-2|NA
CASSLGSARTEQFF
TGTGCCAGCAGCTTAGGGTCCGCTAGGACCGAGCAGTTCTTC
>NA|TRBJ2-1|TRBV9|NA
CASSAQAGAYNEQFF
TGTGCCAGCAGCGCCCAGGCAGGGGCCTACAATGAGCAGTTCTTC
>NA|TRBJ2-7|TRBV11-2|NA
CASSRREGGYYEQYF
TGTGCCAGCAGCCGCCGCGAGGGAGGATACTACGAGCAGTACTTC
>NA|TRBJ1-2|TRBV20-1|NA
CSPRRGGYTF
TGCAGTCCTCGAAGGGGTGGCTACACCTTC
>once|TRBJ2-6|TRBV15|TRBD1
CATSATGSSGANVLTF
TGTGCCACCAGCGCGACAGGGAGCTCTGGGGCCAACGTCCTGACTTTC
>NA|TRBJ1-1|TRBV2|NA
CASHSNTGMGAFF
TGTGCCAGCCACTCGAATACAGGGATGGGAGCTTTCTTT
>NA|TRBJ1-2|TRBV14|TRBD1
CASSQVDRGPTSYGYTF
TGTGCCAGCAGCCAAGTGGACAGGGGGCCCACCTCCTATGGCTACACCTTC
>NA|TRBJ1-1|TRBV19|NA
CASSNNYRGTEAFF
TGTGCCAGTAGTAACAACTACCGGGGCACTGAAGCTTTCTTT
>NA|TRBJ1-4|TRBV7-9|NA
CASSLSGGKLFF
TGTGCCAGCAGCTTATCAGGTGGAAAACTGTTTTTT
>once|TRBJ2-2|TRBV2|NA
CASSSPRGELFF
TGTGCCAGCAGCTCGCCAAGGGGGGAGCTGTTTTTT
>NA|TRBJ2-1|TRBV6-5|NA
CASGTLGNEQFF
TGTGCCAGCGGGACCCTGGGCAATGAGCAGTTCTTC
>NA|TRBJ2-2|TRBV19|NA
CASSIVGRGSNTGELFF
TGTGCCAGTAGTATAGTGGGTAGGGGCAGTAACACCGGGGAGCTGTTTTTT
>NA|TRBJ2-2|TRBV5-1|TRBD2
CASSLGGLAGDNGELFF
TGCGCCAGCAGCTTGGGCGGGCTAGCGGGAGACAACGGGGAGCTGTTTTTT
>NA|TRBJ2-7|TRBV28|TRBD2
CASRTSGRSGEQYF
TGTGCCAGCAGGACTAGCGGGAGATCTGGGGAGCAGTACTTC
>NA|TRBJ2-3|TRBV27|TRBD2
CASSLWPGLATADTQYF
TGTGCCAGCAGTTTATGGCCGGGACTAGCGACTGCAGATACGCAGTATTTT
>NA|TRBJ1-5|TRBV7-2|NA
CASSLAGTGNQPQHF
TGTGCCAGCAGCTTAGCTGGGACGGGCAATCAGCCCCAGCATTTT
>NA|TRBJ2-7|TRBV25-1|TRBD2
CASSSGTTIYEQYF
TGTGCCAGCAGCTCCGGGACTACAATCTACGAGCAGTACTTC
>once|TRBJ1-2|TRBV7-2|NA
CASSLGPPAQGTYGYTF
TGTGCCAGCAGCTTGGGTCCTCCGGCCCAAGGGACATATGGCTACACCTTC
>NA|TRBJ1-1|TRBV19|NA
CASSIGLDRFYTEAFF
TGTGCCAGTAGTATAGGACTGGACAGATTTTACACTGAAGCTTTCTTT
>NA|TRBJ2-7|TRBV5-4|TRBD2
CASSLGLADTYEQYF
TGTGCCAGCAGCCTAGGACTAGCGGACACCTACGAGCAGTACTTC
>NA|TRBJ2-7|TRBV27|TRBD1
CASGRDRSYEQYF
TGTGCCAGCGGAAGGGACAGAAGCTACGAGCAGTACTTC
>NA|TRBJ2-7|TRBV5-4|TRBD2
CATGLAGGHGREQYF
TGTGCCACAGGACTAGCGGGAGGCCACGGTCGGGAGCAGTACTTC
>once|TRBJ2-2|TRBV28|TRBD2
CASSLSGRANTGELFF
TGTGCCAGCAGTTTAAGCGGGAGGGCCAACACCGGGGAGCTGTTTTTT
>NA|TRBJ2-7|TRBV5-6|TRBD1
CASSGGTGSSYEQYF
TGTGCCAGCAGTGGTGGGACAGGGAGCTCCTACGAGCAGTACTTC
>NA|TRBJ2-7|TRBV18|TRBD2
CASSLGTSGEQYF
TGTGCCAGCTCACTAGGGACTAGCGGAGAGCAGTACTTC
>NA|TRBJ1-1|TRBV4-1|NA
CASSQDQQGEDAEAFF
TGCGCCAGCAGCCAAGATCAACAGGGTGAGGACGCTGAAGCTTTCTTT
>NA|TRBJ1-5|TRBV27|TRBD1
CASSSFEQGPNQPQHF
TGTGCCAGCAGTTCGTTCGAACAGGGGCCTAATCAGCCCCAGCATTTT
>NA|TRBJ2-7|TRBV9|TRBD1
CASSVGYRGEQYF
TGTGCCAGCAGCGTAGGGTACAGGGGGGAGCAGTACTTC
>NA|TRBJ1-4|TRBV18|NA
CASSPPRGAGEKLFF
TGTGCCAGCTCACCACCGCGGGGGGCAGGGGAAAAACTGTTTTTT
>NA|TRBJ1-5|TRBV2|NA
CASSETSQPQHF
TGTGCCAGCAGTGAAACTTCACAGCCCCAGCATTTT
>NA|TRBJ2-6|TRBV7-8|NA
CASSLRAAGMGLTF
TGTGCCAGCAGCTTGCGGGCAGCAGGGATGGGCCTGACTTTC
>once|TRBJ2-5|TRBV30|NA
CAWSVGPYQETQYF
TGTGCCTGGAGTGTAGGGCCCTACCAAGAGACCCAGTACTTC
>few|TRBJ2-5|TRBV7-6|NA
CASSRTPGDQYF
TGTGCCAGCAGCCGGACCCCTGGGGACCAGTACTTC
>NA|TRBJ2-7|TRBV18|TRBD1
CASSPVPGQGANEQYF
TGTGCCAGCTCACCCGTCCCGGGACAGGGGGCCAACGAGCAGTACTTC
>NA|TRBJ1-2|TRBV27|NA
CASSFSGAVPFGYTF
TGTGCCAGCAGTTTCTCGGGGGCTGTACCTTTTGGCTACACCTTC